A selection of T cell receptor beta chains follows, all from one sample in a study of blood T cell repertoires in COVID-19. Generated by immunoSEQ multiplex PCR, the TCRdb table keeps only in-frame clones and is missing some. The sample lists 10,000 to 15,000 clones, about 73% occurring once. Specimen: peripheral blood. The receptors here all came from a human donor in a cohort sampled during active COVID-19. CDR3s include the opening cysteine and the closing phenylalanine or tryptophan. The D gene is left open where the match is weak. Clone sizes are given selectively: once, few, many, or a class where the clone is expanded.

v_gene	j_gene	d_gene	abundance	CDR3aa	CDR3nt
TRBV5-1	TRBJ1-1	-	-	CASSLGQEKAFF	TGCGCCAGCAGCTTGGGACAGGAAAAAGCTTTCTTT
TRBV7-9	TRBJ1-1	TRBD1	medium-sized	CASSLATGTEPGAFF	TGTGCCAGCAGCTTAGCGACGGGGACAGAGCCCGGAGCTTTCTTT
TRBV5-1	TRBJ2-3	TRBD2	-	CASSLVGGGTDTQYF	TGCGCCAGCAGCTTAGTCGGCGGGGGAACAGATACGCAGTATTTT
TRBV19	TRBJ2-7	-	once	CASSILLRDEQYF	TGTGCCAGTAGTATCCTCCTCAGGGACGAGCAGTACTTC
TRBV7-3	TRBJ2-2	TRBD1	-	CASSTRDSPTGELFF	TGTGCCAGCAGCACCCGGGACAGTCCCACCGGGGAGCTGTTTTTT
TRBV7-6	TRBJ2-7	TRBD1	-	CASSRTGTDSYEQYF	TGTGCCAGCAGCCGGACCGGGACAGACTCCTACGAGCAGTACTTC
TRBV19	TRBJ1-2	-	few	CASSWSARDGYTF	TGTGCCAGTAGTTGGTCAGCGAGGGATGGCTACACCTTC
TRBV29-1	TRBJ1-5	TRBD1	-	CSVEEGQGGPQHF	TGCAGCGTTGAAGAGGGACAGGGCGGGCCCCAGCATTTT
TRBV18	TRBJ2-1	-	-	CASSPGRTNEQFF	TGTGCCAGCTCACCGGGCAGAACCAATGAGCAGTTCTTC
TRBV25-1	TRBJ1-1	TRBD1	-	CASNRQGGTEAFF	TGTGCCAGCAATCGACAGGGAGGCACTGAAGCTTTCTTT
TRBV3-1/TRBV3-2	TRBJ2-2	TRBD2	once	CASSQVMIAGSVGELFF	TGTGCCAGCAGCCAAGTTATGATAGCGGGGTCTGTCGGGGAGCTGTTTTTT
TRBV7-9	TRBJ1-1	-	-	CASSLSRVGEAFF	TGTGCCAGCAGCTTAAGCAGGGTGGGTGAAGCTTTCTTT
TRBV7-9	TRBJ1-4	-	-	CASSSGRVVNEKLFF	TGTGCCAGCAGCTCTGGCAGGGTCGTTAATGAAAAACTGTTTTTT
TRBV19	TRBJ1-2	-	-	CASSAGPPGYTF	TGTGCCAGTAGTGCGGGGCCCCCCGGCTACACCTTC
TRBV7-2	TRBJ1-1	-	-	CASSFRQLSTEAFF	TGTGCCAGCAGCTTCCGACAGCTTAGCACTGAAGCTTTCTTT
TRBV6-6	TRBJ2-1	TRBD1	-	CASSPVGQDNEQFF	TGTGCCAGCAGCCCCGTCGGACAGGACAATGAGCAGTTCTTC
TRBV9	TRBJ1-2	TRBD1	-	CASRAGTGANYGYTF	TGTGCCAGCAGGGCCGGGACAGGGGCTAACTATGGCTACACCTTC
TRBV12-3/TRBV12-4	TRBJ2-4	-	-	CASSLAESIQYF	TGTGCCAGCAGTTTAGCAGAGTCCATTCAGTACTTC
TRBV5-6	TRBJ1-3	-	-	CASSLDVSSGNTIYF	TGTGCCAGCAGCTTGGATGTGAGCTCTGGAAACACCATATATTTT
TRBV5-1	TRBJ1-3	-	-	CASSLSSSGNTIYF	TGCGCCAGCAGCTTGTCCAGCTCTGGAAACACCATATATTTT
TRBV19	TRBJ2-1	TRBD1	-	CASSISGTGMFYEQFF	TGTGCCAGTAGTATCTCCGGGACAGGGATGTTCTATGAGCAGTTCTTC
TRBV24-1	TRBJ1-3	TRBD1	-	CATSDSAGQGWNTIYF	TGTGCCACCAGTGATTCCGCGGGACAGGGTTGGAACACCATATATTTT
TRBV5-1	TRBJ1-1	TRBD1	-	CASSLEGTGGTEAFF	TGCGCCAGCAGCTTGGAGGGGACAGGGGGGACTGAAGCTTTCTTT
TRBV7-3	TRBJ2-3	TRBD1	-	CASSLTPRGQGSDTQYF	TGTGCCAGCAGCTTAACCCCTAGGGGACAGGGGTCAGATACGCAGTATTTT
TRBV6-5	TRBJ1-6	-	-	CASSYQGQINSPLHF	TGTGCCAGCAGTTACCAAGGACAAATTAATTCACCCCTCCACTTT
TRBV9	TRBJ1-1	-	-	CASSGQKNTEAFF	TGTGCCAGCAGTGGACAGAAGAACACTGAAGCTTTCTTT
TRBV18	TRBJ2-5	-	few	CASSPRGKETQYF	TGTGCCAGCTCACCAAGAGGGAAAGAGACCCAGTACTTC
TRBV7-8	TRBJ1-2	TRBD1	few	CASSLTWTGGAYGYTF	TGTGCCAGCAGCTTAACCTGGACAGGGGGGGCCTATGGCTACACCTTC
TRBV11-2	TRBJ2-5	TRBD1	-	CASSQRPGTGGETQYF	TGTGCCAGCAGCCAGCGTCCCGGGACAGGGGGAGAGACCCAGTACTTC
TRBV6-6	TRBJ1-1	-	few	CASSFALRGSTEAFF	TGTGCCAGCAGTTTCGCCCTCCGGGGAAGCACTGAAGCTTTCTTT
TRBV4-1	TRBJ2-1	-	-	CASSPQRVTPPPIAQFF	TGCGCCAGCAGCCCTCAACGCGTTACGCCCCCCCCAATTGCGCAGTTCTTC
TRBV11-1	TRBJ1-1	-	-	CASSPGRGVNTEAFF	TGTGCCAGCAGCCCGGGTCGGGGGGTGAACACTGAAGCTTTCTTT
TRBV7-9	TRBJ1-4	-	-	CASSNVAANEKLFF	TGTGCCAGCAGCAACGTAGCGGCTAATGAAAAACTGTTTTTT